This record concerns one T cell receptor (beta chain) sequence. The data derive from a study of cytomegalovirus exposure and HLA in healthy donors. The PCR was carried out with 60 Vbeta primers and 13 Jbeta primers. Sequenced by immunoSEQ multiplex PCR; TCRdb stores in-frame clones only, minus some. Here the sample spans more than 150,000 clones, around 80% being singletons. The length of the CDR3 is 15 residues. Germline V CDR1 and CDR2: MNHNS, SASEGT. Trimming took 0 bases from V and 4 from J, leaving 11 bases between them. This chain uses TRBV6-1 with TRBJ2-3; D possibly corresponds to TRBD2 (6 bases). Input material: PBMCs. The origin of this receptor is a woman between 45 and 65 years old in good health and CMV-seropositive. In DNA form, the CDR3 reads TGTGCCAGCAGTGAAGCGGGCGGCGGGGCAGATACGCAGTATTTT. It is translated as CASSEAGGGADTQYF.